This entry describes one T cell receptor (beta chain). Its matching antigen is unknown. This sample is drawn from a study of OX40 agonist ivuxolimab in advanced cancers. Whole-study context: Mean age 60 years, range roughly 20 to 85; 82.7% male.

The study's findings and limits: Low normalized clonal expansion also occurred in some nonresponding patients. Still undetermined is the antigen specificity of the expanded peripheral T cells. With doses of 0.1 to 3.0 mg/kg, CD4+ and CD8+ blood T cells had undergone clonal expansion by week 6.

This table comes from immunoSEQ multiplex PCR, and its TCRdb copy is limited to in-frame clones, with some not included. The table has tens of thousands of clones, nearly 90% seen once. CDR3 length: 12 residues. V lost 2 bases and J 9 bases, leaving 9 bases between the germline ends. Germline lookup yields CDR1 MNHNS and CDR2 SASEGT. The sequence was obtained from an adult with an advanced solid tumor such as melanoma, head and neck, liver or kidney cancer. This rearrangement joins TRBV6-1 to TRBJ2-3; no reliable D call. The input for sequencing was CD4+ or CD8+ T cells sorted from blood, taken in a trial of the OX40 agonist ivuxolimab. The CDR3 sequence: CASSESLVTQYF. The CDR3, as DNA: TGTGCCAGCAGTGAAAGCCTCGTAACGCAGTATTTT.